The 28 T cell receptor beta chains presented below share a single source sample, sequenced in a study of spatial heterogeneity in lung cancer. TCRdb used MiXCR to reprocess the 5' RACE reads, holding one entry per CDR3 protein. The sample has 40,000 to 45,000 distinct CDR3 sequences, 12% to 15% seen once; the top ten hold 56%. As for time point: sample taken at primary tumor resection. Material: PBMCs, obtained at surgery. The receptors derive from a male donor with early-stage non-small cell lung cancer.

This clonotype was counted at least ten times. The chain carries TRBV11-3 and TRBJ2-5; the D is unclear. Germline assignment: CDR1 SGHNT and CDR2 YENEEA. The germline V and J ends were trimmed by 0 bases and 5 bases, with 7 bases remaining between them. This CDR3 comprises 13 residues. The CDR3 loop reads CASSLESQETQYF. The CDR3 region has the DNA TGTGCCAGCAGCTTAGAGAGTCAGGAGACCCAGTACTTC.

In its sample, this clonotype was seen many times. The V and J genes are TRBV20-1 and TRBJ2-7; 9 positions agree with TRBD1. V shed 5 bases, J shed 5 bases, and the junction held 10 bases outside the gene matches. CDR1 DFQATT and CDR2 SNEGSKA come from the germline V gene (reference sequence). CDR3 length: 14 residues. The CDR3 loop reads CSALKQGAGDEQYF. The CDR3 DNA reads TGCAGTGCTCTTAAACAGGGGGCGGGCGACGAGCAGTACTTC.

There are many counts of this clonotype. This rearrangement joins TRBV6-1 to TRBJ2-1; the D gene is possibly TRBD1 (6 bases). Germline CDR1 is MNHNS and CDR2 is SASEGT. V lost 4 bases, J lost 5 bases, and 9 bases lay in between. This CDR3 has 13 amino acids. The CDR3, as DNA: TGTGCCAGCAGTGGTCAGGGGAACAATGAGCAGTTCTTC. This gives the protein CASSGQGNNEQFF.

This clonotype was recorded at least ten times. The V call is TRBV6-4, the J call TRBJ2-3, with 13 positions matching TRBD2. J was trimmed by 4 bases and V by 5 bases; bases with no gene match: 3. The length of the CDR3 is 15 residues. The V gene's germline CDR1 is MRHNA and CDR2 SNTAGT. DNA of the CDR3: TGTGCCAGCAGTACTAGCGGGGGGGCCTCAGATACGCAGTATTTT. It translates to CASSTSGGASDTQYF.

V is TRBV28 and J is TRBJ1-4, with D possibly TRBD1 on 6 matching bases. V was shortened by 6 bases and J by 2 bases, with 10 bases between the two germline ends. Germline lookup yields CDR1 MDHEN and CDR2 SYDVKM. The CDR3 runs 14 residues. In DNA form, the CDR3 reads TGTGCCAGCAGCAAACAGGGTACTAATGAAAAACTGTTTTTT. Its protein product is CASSKQGTNEKLFF.

In this sample, this clonotype turned up many times. V usage is TRBV6-5 and J usage is TRBJ2-7; 8 positions match TRBD1. J was trimmed by 13 bases and V by 5 bases; bases with no gene match: 13. This CDR3 is 13 amino acids long. CDR1 is MNHEY and CDR2 is SVGAGI in the germline V gene. The CDR3 reads CASSPSRTGKSYF. DNA of the CDR3: TGTGCCAGCAGTCCGAGTAGGACAGGGAAATCTTACTTC.

This clonotype has more than one count but fewer than ten. The CDR3, as DNA: TGTGCCAGCAGCTTAGATCGGGGGGAAGAAGCTTTCTTT. This encodes CASSLDRGEEAFF. The rearrangement joins TRBV11-2 to TRBJ1-1; tentative D call: TRBD1 (5 bases). The CDR3 extends over 13 amino acids. V dropped 0 bases and J dropped 8 bases, with 10 bases sitting between them. Germline V gives CDR1 SGHAT, CDR2 FQNNGV.

The rearrangement links TRBV5-1 to TRBJ2-2; tentatively, D is TRBD1 (6 bases). CDR3 length: 16 residues. V was cut by 4 bases and J by 0 bases, with 13 bases left in between. CDR1 and CDR2 from the germline V gene are SGHRS and YFSETQ. The CDR3 nucleotides are TGCGCCAGCAGCCAGGGGAGAGGTTCGAACACCGGGGAGCTGTTTTTT. The encoded protein is CASSQGRGSNTGELFF.

This clonotype was counted ten times or more. The V gene is TRBV29-1, the J gene TRBJ2-5; D is tentatively TRBD1 or TRBD2 (6 bases each). V lost 1 base to trimming and J lost 5 bases, with 14 bases between them. There are 14 residues in the CDR3. CDR1 and CDR2 from the germline V gene are SQVTM and ANQGSEA. CDR3 sequence: CSVEGGGLRETQYF. Written as DNA, the CDR3 is TGCAGCGTTGAAGGAGGGGGACTTCGGGAGACCCAGTACTTC.

The V call is TRBV12-5, the J call TRBJ2-2; the D gene is possibly TRBD2 (6 bases). This CDR3 has 14 amino acids. Germline lookup yields CDR1 LGHNT and CDR2 FRNRAP. Deletions cut 1 base from V and 4 bases from J, with 7 bases between. The CDR3 DNA sequence: TGTGCTAGTGGTTTGGGGAGGGGCACCGGGGAGCTGTTTTTT. Translation gives CASGLGRGTGELFF.

The chain employs TRBV29-1 and TRBJ1-1; no clear D. V shed 4 bases and J shed 12 bases, with 12 bases lying between them. The CDR3 totals 10 residues. The germline CDR1 and CDR2 sequences are SQVTM and ANQGSEA. The CDR3 protein is CSVVDRQTFF. CDR3 sequence (DNA): TGCAGCGTTGTTGACCGTCAGACTTTCTTT. Full variable domain (outside the CDR3, taken from reference TRBV29-1 and TRBJ1-1): SAVISQKPSRDICQRGTSLTIQCQVDSQVTMMFWYRQQPGQSLTLIATANQGSEATYESGFVIDKFPISRPNLTFSTLTVSNMSPEDSSIYLCSVVDRQTFFGQGTRLTVV.

A few counts support this clonotype. V is TRBV5-6 and J is TRBJ1-5, with a weak D call TRBD1 (6 bases). Germline V CDR1 and CDR2: SGHDT, YYEEEE. V was cut by 4 bases and J by 7 bases, with 21 bases left in between. The CDR3 covers 16 residues. The CDR3 region has the DNA TGTGCCAGCAGCACCTGGTCGGGGGGCCGAGGGCAGCCCCAGCATTTT. Protein: CASSTWSGGRGQPQHF.

The V gene is TRBV20-1, the J gene TRBJ2-3; maybe TRBD2 (5 bases). The CDR3 runs 14 residues. V lost 5 bases, J lost 2 bases, and 14 bases lay in between. Germline-derived CDR1 and CDR2 are DFQATT and SNEGSKA (reference sequence). The CDR3, as DNA: TGCAGTGCTTTAGAGACGAGGGACACAGATACGCAGTATTTT. Translation: CSALETRDTDTQYF.

The genes are TRBV20-1 and TRBJ2-3; D ambiguous. Germline loops: CDR1 DFQATT, CDR2 SNEGSKA (reference sequence). Trimming took off 5 bases at V and 0 bases at J, with 12 bases between the two ends. CDR3 size: 14 residues. The CDR3 is CSAPRTASTDTQYF. CDR3 nucleotide sequence: TGCAGTGCTCCCCGTACAGCTAGCACAGATACGCAGTATTTT.

Here the CDR3 reads CTHRGETQYF. The CDR3 bases are TGCACCCATAGGGGGGAGACCCAGTACTTC. The chain employs TRBV29-1 and TRBJ2-5; the D gene is possibly TRBD1 (6 bases). The CDR3 totals 10 residues. CDR1 SQVTM and CDR2 ANQGSEA come from the germline V gene.

This sequence joins TRBV24-1 and TRBJ2-7; the D gene is possibly TRBD1 (6 bases). Trimming shortened V by 3 bases and J by 4 bases, and 15 bases separated the two germline ends. CDR3 length: 15 residues. The germline gives CDR1 KGHDR, CDR2 SFDVKD. CDR3 region: CATSDTGPWIYEQYF. In DNA, the CDR3 is TGTGCCACCAGTGATACAGGGCCCTGGATATACGAGCAGTACTTC.

This chain connects TRBV20-1 to TRBJ2-7, with 11 bases identical to TRBD2. The CDR3 has 15 residues. Germline CDR1 reads DFQATT; CDR2 reads SNEGSKA (reference sequence). Germline trimming cut 1 base from V and 4 bases from J; bases unmatched to any gene: 6. This chain's CDR3 is CSARAILAGEYEQYF. The CDR3 DNA sequence: TGCAGTGCTAGAGCAATACTAGCGGGGGAATACGAGCAGTACTTC.

V is TRBV20-1 and J is TRBJ1-2; tentative D call: TRBD1 (6 bases). Trimming pared 0 bases from V and 6 bases from J, leaving 14 bases between. The germline V gene has CDR1 DFQATT and CDR2 SNEGSKA (reference sequence). CDR3 size: 14 residues. The CDR3: CSARDLGRGHGYTF. Here the CDR3 DNA reads TGCAGTGCTAGAGATCTAGGCAGGGGACATGGCTACACCTTC.

V gene TRBV5-1 combines with J gene TRBJ2-1, with TRBD2 matching over 9 bases. Germline values: CDR1 SGHRS, CDR2 YFSETQ. This CDR3 is 15 amino acids long. V trimming: 0 bases; J trimming: 6 bases; junction bases outside the gene matches: 4. CDR3 sequence: CASSLVAGEGNEQFF. In nucleotides, the CDR3 is TGCGCCAGCAGCTTGGTAGCGGGAGAGGGCAATGAGCAGTTCTTC.

This chain links TRBV6-5 with TRBJ2-5; a possible D gene is TRBD1 (8 bases). V dropped 5 bases and J dropped 6 bases, with 19 bases sitting between them. Germline values: CDR1 MNHEY, CDR2 SVGAGI. The CDR3 contains 15 residues. For the CDR3, the DNA is TGTGCCAGCAGTCCTCACACAGGGGGGGTAAAGACCCAGTACTTC. It encodes CASSPHTGGVKTQYF.

Ten or more counts support this clonotype. V usage is TRBV5-1 and J usage is TRBJ1-2, with 7 positions matching TRBD1. Germline CDR1 and CDR2: SGHRS and YFSETQ. With 0 bases clipped from V and 7 bases from J, the junction kept 3 bases outside the gene matches. There are 13 residues in the CDR3. The CDR3 is CASSLGQGGGYTF. The CDR3 DNA reads as TGCGCCAGCAGCTTGGGACAGGGAGGTGGCTACACCTTC.

The chain uses TRBV28 and TRBJ1-5, with D uncertain. V gave up 6 bases and J gave up 3 bases, with 12 bases separating them. This CDR3 region has 14 residues. The germline V gene encodes CDR1 MDHEN and CDR2 SYDVKM. The CDR3 protein is CASRTPLANQPQHF. CDR3 sequence (DNA): TGTGCCAGCAGGACTCCTTTAGCCAATCAGCCCCAGCATTTT.

The V gene is TRBV7-6, the J gene TRBJ1-6; TRBD1 matches 10 bases. This CDR3 is built from 16 residues. The V gene's germline CDR1 is SGHVS and CDR2 FNYEAQ. The trim removed 5 bases at V and 7 bases at J, leaving 8 bases unmatched. CDR3 DNA sequence: TGTGCCAGCAGCCTGACAGGGGGCGCCTGGAATTCACCCCTCCACTTT. Amino acids: CASSLTGGAWNSPLHF.

This clonotype was counted between two and nine times. The genes are TRBV6-2 or TRBV6-3 and TRBJ1-1, with 7 positions matching TRBD1. The ends lost 6 bases at V and 6 bases at J; junction bases unmatched: 7. The CDR3 is 13 amino acids. Germline assignment: CDR1 MNHEY and CDR2 SVGEGT. The DNA for the CDR3 is TGTGCCAGCAGGTTCCCAGGGGGTTCTGAAGCTTTCTTT. It codes for CASRFPGGSEAFF.

At least ten counts were recorded for this clonotype. This sequence joins TRBV27 and TRBJ2-3, with D uncertain. Trimming shortened V by 3 bases and J by 1 base, and 8 bases separated the two germline ends. This CDR3 is 14 amino acids long. Germline V CDR1 and CDR2: MNHEY, SMNVEV (reference sequence). The CDR3 nucleotides read TGTGCCAGCAGTTTCGGACCACGCACAGATACGCAGTATTTT. Protein sequence: CASSFGPRTDTQYF.

This clonotype was seen a handful of times. The chain uses TRBV6-5 and TRBJ2-6; D is possibly TRBD1 (5 bases). CDR3 length: 14 residues. The V end was cut by 5 bases, the J end by 3 bases, with 8 bases between. Looked up from germline, CDR1 is MNHEY and CDR2 is SVGAGI. CDR3 residues: CASSRTLGANVLTF. Written as DNA, the CDR3 is TGTGCCAGCAGTCGGACACTTGGGGCCAACGTCCTGACTTTC.

This clonotype was counted a few times. This rearrangement joins TRBV29-1 to TRBJ2-6; D possibly corresponds to TRBD1 (5 bases). Trimming pared 6 bases from V and 3 bases from J, leaving 12 bases between. The germline CDR1 and CDR2 sequences are SQVTM and ANQGSEA. CDR3 size: 14 residues. CDR3 nucleotides: TGCAGCGTCGATCAGGGTTTTGGGGCCAACGTCCTGACTTTC. Its protein is CSVDQGFGANVLTF.

By its share, this clonotype is medium-sized (0.01 to 0.1%). The chain links TRBV20-1 to TRBJ2-4; D is unresolved. Trimming took off 3 bases at V and 1 base at J, with 10 bases between the two ends. In germline, CDR1 is DFQATT, CDR2 SNEGSKA (reference sequence). The CDR3 covers 14 residues. CDR3 in DNA: TGCAGTGCTAGTAGGGAAGTCGCCAAAAACATTCAGTACTTC. It translates to CSASREVAKNIQYF.